The sequence of this T cell receptor (beta chain) was determined in a study of shared clonotypes between healthy human individuals. Using immunoSEQ multiplex PCR, the repertoire was profiled, and TCRdb retains in-frame clones only, with some absent. The sample lists more than 2 million clones; 90% to 95% were seen once. This clone was picked up one time. Within the sample, other DNA sequences also encode this same CDR3. V gave up 4 bases and J gave up 2 bases, with 7 bases separating them. This CDR3 is built from 13 residues. Germline CDR1 is SNHLY and CDR2 is FYNNEI. Sequenced input: naive CD4+ T cells sorted from blood. Regarding subset: CD45RA+ positively selected. The sequence was obtained from a man between 18 and 35 years old in good health. The V gene is TRBV2, the J gene TRBJ2-3, with D perhaps matching TRBD1 or TRBD2 (5 bases each). The DNA of the CDR3 is TGTGCCAGCAGTGCGGGGCCCACAGATACGCAGTATTTT. Amino acid sequence: CASSAGPTDTQYF.